This T cell receptor beta chain came from a study of T cells after yellow fever vaccination. General study findings and limits: Post-booster repertoires again held most primary-vaccination clones (roughly 95% CD4, approximately 90% CD8). The secondary response peaked faster, at day 5 versus 15, but was weaker.

Worth noting for this clonotype: What it binds is not known.

The CDR3 spans 17 residues. Trimming took off 5 bases at V and 10 bases at J, with 24 bases between the two ends. CDR1 is MNHEY and CDR2 is SVGAGI in the germline V gene. UMIs were added to TCR cDNA along with a universal primer site when it was made by 5'RACE template switching. TCRdb processed the 5' RACE reads anew with MiXCR; each CDR3 protein has one entry. Of fewer than 400,000 distinct CDR3 sequences listed, roughly 10% are singletons. The rearrangement links TRBV6-5 to TRBJ1-6; D possibly corresponds to TRBD1 (6 bases). This TCR was sampled from a young man who received the YFV17D yellow fever vaccine. The material sequenced was CD4+ T cells sorted from PBMCs, taken 45 days after the yellow fever booster vaccination. CDR3 amino acids: CASSQTPPGQSISPLHF. In nucleotides, the CDR3 is TGTGCCAGCAGTCAAACCCCCCCGGGACAAAGCATATCACCCCTCCACTTT.